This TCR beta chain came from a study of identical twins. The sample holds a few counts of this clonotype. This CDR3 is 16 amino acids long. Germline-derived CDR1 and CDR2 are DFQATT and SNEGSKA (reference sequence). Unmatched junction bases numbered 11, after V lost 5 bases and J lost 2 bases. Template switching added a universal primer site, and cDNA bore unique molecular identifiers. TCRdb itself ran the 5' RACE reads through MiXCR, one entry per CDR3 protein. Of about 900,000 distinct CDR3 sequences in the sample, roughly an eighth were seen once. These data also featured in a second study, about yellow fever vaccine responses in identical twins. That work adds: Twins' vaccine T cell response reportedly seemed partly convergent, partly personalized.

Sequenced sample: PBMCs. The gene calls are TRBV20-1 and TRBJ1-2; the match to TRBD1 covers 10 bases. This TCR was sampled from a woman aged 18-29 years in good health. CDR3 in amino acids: CSARRQGAYENYGYTF. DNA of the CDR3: TGCAGTGCTCGAAGACAGGGGGCCTATGAGAACTATGGCTACACCTTC.